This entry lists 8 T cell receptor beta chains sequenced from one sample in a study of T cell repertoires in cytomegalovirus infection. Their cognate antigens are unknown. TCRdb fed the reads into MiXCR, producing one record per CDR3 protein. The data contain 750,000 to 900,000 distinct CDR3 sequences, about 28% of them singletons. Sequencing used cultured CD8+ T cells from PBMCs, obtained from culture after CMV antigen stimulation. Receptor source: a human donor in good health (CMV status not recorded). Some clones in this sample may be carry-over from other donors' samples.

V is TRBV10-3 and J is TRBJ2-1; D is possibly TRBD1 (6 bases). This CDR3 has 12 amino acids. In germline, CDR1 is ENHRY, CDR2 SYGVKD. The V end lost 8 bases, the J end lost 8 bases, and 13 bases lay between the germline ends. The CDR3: CAISQGRDEQFF. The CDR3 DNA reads TGTGCCATCTCACAGGGTAGAGATGAGCAGTTCTTC.

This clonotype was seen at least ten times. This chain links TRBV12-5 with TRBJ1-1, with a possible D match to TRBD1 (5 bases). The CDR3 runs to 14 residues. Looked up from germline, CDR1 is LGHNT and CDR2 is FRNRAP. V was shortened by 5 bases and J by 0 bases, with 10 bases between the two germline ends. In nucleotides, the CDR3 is TGTGCTAGTGGTATGGGGCAAATGAACACTGAAGCTTTCTTT. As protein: CASGMGQMNTEAFF.

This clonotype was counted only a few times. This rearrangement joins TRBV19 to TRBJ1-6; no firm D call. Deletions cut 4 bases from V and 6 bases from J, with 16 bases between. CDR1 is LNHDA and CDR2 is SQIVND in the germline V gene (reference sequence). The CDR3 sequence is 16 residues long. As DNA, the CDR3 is TGTGCCAGTAGTAGGAACAGCAACCCGCTTAATTCACCCCTCCACTTT. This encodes CASSRNSNPLNSPLHF.

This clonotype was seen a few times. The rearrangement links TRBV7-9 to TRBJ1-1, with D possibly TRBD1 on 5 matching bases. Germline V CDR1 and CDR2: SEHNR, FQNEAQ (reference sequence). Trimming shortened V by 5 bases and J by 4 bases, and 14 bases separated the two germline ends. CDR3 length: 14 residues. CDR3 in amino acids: CASSRPGSGTEAFF. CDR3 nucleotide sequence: TGTGCCAGCAGCCGACCAGGGAGCGGCACTGAAGCTTTCTTT.

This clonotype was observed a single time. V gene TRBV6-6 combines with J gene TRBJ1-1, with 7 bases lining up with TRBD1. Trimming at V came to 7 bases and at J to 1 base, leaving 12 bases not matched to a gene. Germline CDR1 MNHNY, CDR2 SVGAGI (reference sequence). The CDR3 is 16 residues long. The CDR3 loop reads CASTRGGLMGNTEAFF. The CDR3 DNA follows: TGTGCCAGCACCAGGGGGGGGCTTATGGGGAACACTGAAGCTTTCTTT.

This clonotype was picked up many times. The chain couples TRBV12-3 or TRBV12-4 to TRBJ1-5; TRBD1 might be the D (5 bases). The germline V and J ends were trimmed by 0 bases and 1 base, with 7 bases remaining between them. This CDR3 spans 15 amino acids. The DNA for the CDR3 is TGTGCCAGCAGTTTAGCGTCAGGGAGCAATCAGCCCCAGCATTTT. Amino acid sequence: CASSLASGSNQPQHF.

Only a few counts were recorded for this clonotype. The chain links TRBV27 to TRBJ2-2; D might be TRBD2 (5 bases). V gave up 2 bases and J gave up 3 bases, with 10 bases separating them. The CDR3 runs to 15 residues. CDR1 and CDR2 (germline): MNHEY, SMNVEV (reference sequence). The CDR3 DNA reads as TGTGCCAGCAGTTTACCCCCGGGGTACACCGGGGAGCTGTTTTTT. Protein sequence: CASSLPPGYTGELFF.

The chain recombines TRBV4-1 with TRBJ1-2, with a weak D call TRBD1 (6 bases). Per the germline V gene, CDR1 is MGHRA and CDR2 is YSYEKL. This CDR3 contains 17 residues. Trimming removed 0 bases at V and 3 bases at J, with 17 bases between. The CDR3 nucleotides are TGCGCCAGCAGCCAAGATTCCCTTGGGGACACTTACTATGGCTACACCTTC. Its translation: CASSQDSLGDTYYGYTF.